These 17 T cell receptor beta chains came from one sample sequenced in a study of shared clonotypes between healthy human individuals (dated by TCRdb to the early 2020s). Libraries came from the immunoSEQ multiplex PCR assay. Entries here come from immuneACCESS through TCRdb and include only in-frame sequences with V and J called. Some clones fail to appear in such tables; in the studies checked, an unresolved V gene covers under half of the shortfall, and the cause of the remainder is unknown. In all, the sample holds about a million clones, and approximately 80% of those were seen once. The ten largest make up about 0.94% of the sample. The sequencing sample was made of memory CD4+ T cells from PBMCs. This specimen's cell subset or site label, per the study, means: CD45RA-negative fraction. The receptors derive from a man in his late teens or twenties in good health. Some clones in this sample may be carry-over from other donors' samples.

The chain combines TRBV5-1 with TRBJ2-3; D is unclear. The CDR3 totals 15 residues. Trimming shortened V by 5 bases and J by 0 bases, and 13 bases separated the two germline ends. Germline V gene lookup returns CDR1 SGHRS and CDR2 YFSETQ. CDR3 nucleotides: TGCGCCAGCAGGGGGTTTACCTCTAGCACAGATACGCAGTATTTT. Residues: CASRGFTSSTDTQYF.

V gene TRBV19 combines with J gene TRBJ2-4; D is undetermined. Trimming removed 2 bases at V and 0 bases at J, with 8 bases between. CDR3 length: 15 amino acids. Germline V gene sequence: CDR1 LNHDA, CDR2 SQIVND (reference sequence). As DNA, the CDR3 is TGTGCCAGTAGTATACAGAGTCTAGCCAAAAACATTCAGTACTTC. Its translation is CASSIQSLAKNIQYF.

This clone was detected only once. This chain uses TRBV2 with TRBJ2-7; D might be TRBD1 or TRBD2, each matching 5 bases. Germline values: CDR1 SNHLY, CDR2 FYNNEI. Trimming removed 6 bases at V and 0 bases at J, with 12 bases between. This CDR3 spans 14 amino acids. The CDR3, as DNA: TGTGCCAGCAGGTGGGGGACGGACTCCTACGAGCAGTACTTC. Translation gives CASRWGTDSYEQYF. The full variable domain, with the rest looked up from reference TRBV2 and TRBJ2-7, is EPEVTQTPSHQVTQMGQEVILRCVPISNHLYFYWYRQILGQKVEFLVSFYNNEISEKSEIFDDQFSVERPDGSNFTLKIRSTKLEDSAMYFCASRWGTDSYEQYFGPGTRLTVT.

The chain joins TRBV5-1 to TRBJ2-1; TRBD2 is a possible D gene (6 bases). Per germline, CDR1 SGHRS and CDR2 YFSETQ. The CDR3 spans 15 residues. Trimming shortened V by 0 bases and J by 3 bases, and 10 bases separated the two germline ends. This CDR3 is CASSLDSSDYNEQFF. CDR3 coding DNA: TGCGCCAGCAGCTTGGATTCTAGCGACTACAATGAGCAGTTCTTC.

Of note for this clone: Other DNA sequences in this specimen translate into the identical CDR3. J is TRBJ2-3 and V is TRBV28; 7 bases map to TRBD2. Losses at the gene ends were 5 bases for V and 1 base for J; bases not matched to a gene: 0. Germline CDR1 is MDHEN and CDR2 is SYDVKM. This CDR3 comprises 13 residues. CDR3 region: CASSTSGTDTQYF. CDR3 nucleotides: TGTGCCAGCAGTACTAGCGGCACAGATACGCAGTATTTT.

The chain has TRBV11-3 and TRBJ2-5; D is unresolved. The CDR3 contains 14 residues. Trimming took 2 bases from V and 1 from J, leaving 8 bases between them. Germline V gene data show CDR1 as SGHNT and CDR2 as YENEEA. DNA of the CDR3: TGTGCCAGCAGCTTAAAGACATCCCAAGAGACCCAGTACTTC. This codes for CASSLKTSQETQYF. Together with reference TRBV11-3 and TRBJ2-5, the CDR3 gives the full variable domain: EAGVVQSPRYKIIEKKQPVAFWCNPISGHNTLYWYLQNLGQGPELLIRYENEEAVDDSQLPKDRFSAERLKGVDSTLKIQPAELGDSAVYLCASSLKTSQETQYFGPGTRLLVL.

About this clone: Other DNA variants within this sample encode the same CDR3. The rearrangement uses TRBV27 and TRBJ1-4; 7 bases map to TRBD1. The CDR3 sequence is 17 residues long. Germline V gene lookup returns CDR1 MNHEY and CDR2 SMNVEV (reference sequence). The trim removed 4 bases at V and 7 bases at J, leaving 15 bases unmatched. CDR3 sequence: CASSSLGTGTVTEKLFF. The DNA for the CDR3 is TGTGCCAGCAGTTCCCTTGGGACCGGGACAGTAACTGAAAAACTGTTTTTT.

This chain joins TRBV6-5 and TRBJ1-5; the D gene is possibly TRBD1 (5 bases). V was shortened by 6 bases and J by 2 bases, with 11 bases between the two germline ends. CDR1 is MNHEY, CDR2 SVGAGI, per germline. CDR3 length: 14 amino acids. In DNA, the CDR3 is TGTGCCAGCAGCCCGGCGGGGGGCAATCAGCCCCAGCATTTT. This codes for CASSPAGGNQPQHF.

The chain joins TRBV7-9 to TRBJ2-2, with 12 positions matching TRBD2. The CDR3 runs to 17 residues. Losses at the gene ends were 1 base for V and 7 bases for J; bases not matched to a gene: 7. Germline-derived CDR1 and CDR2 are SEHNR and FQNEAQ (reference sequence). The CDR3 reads CASSLGSSGRAVGELFF. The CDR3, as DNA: TGTGCCAGCAGCTTAGGCTCTAGCGGGAGGGCCGTCGGGGAGCTGTTTTTT.

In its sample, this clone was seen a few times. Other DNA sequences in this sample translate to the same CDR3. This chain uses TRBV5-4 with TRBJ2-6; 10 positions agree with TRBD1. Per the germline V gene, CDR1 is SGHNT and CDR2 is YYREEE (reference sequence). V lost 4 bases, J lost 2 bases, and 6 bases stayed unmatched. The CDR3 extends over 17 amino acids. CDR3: CASSPGTGVTGANVLTF. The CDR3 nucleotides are TGTGCCAGCAGCCCGGGGACAGGGGTGACTGGGGCCAACGTCCTGACTTTC. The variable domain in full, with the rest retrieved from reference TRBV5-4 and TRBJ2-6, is ETGVTQSPTHLIKTRGQQVTLRCSSQSGHNTVSWYQQALGQGPQFIFQYYREEENGRGNFPPRFSGLQFPNYSSELNVNALELDDSALYLCASSPGTGVTGANVLTFGAGSRLTVL.

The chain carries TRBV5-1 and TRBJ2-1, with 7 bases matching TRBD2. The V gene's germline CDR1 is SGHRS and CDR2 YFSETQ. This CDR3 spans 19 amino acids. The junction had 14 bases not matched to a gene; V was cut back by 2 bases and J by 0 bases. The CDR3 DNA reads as TGCGCCAGCAGCTTAGGGGCCGCTAGCGGACTAAGCTCCTACAATGAGCAGTTCTTC. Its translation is CASSLGAASGLSSYNEQFF.

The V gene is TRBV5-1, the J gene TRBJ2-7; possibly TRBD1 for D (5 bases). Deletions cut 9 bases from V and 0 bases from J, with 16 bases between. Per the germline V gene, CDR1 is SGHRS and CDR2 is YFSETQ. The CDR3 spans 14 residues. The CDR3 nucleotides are TGCGCCAACGCTCTTAGGGGTAGCTCCTACGAGCAGTACTTC. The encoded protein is CANALRGSSYEQYF.

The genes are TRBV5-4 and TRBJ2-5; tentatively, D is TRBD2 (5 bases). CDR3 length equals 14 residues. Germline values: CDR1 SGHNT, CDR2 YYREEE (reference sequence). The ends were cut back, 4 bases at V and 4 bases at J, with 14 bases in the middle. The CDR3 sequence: CASSSGPTGETQYF. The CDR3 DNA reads TGTGCCAGCAGCAGCGGCCCGACTGGAGAGACCCAGTACTTC.

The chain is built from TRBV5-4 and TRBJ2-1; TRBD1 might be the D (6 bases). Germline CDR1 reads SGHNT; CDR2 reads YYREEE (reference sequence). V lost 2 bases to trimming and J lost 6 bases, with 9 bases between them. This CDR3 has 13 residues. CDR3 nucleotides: TGTGCCAGCAGCTTCGACAGGTTCAATGAGCAGTTCTTC. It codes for CASSFDRFNEQFF.

The CDR3 reads CASSHVLAGGGPDTQYF. CDR3 DNA: TGTGCCAGCAGCCATGTACTAGCGGGAGGAGGGCCCGATACGCAGTATTTT. The rearrangement links TRBV4-2 to TRBJ2-3; TRBD2 agrees at 12 bases. Trimming took 3 bases from V and 6 from J; bases not matched to a gene: 10. This CDR3 spans 17 amino acids. Germline V CDR1 and CDR2: LGHNA, YNFKEQ.

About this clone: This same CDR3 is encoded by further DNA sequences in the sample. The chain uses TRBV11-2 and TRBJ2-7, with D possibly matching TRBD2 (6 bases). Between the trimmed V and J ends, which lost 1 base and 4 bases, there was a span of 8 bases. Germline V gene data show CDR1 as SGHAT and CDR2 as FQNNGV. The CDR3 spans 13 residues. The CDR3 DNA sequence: TGTGCCAGCAGCTTAGCGGGAGTGTACGAGCAGTACTTC. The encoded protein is CASSLAGVYEQYF.

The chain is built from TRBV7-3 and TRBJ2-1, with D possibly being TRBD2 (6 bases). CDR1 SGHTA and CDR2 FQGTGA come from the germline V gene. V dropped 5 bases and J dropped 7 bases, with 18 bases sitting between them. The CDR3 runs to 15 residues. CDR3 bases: TGTGCCAGCAGCCCCCCGGGACTCCCCGATAATGAGCAGTTCTTC. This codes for CASSPPGLPDNEQFF.